Shown below are 15 T cell receptor beta chains from a single sample sequenced in a study of blood T cell repertoires in COVID-19 (dated by TCRdb to about 2020). Libraries were made using the immunoSEQ multiplex PCR assay. The table comes from immuneACCESS by way of TCRdb, which keeps in-frame sequences with V and J called. Part of the clones is missing from these tables; in studies checked, under half for an unresolved V gene and the rest for unknown reasons. The sample records approximately 120,000 clones, 85% to 90% of which are singletons. The ten largest clones take up 1.1% of the sample. Sequencing was carried out using peripheral blood. The receptors stem from a human donor in a cohort sampled during active COVID-19.

The rearrangement links TRBV24-1 to TRBJ2-5, with 9 bases lining up with TRBD2. This CDR3 has 14 amino acids. V was pared by 7 bases and J by 5 bases, with 7 bases of the junction left unmatched. The germline V gene encodes CDR1 KGHDR and CDR2 SFDVKD. The CDR3 region has the DNA TGTGCCACCAGCCCAGCGGGAGGTGGTGAGACCCAGTACTTC. It yields the protein CATSPAGGGETQYF.

The gene calls are TRBV18 and TRBJ2-7, with D maybe TRBD1 (5 bases). Germline V gene lookup returns CDR1 KGHSH and CDR2 LQKENI. Trimming took 1 base from V and 0 from J, leaving 16 bases between them. This CDR3 has 17 amino acids. This CDR3 is CASSPRSGLGDSYEQYF. The CDR3 DNA is TGTGCCAGCTCACCACGCTCCGGGTTAGGGGACTCCTACGAGCAGTACTTC.

V gene TRBV7-8 combines with J gene TRBJ1-2, with a possible D match to TRBD1 (6 bases). Germline V gives CDR1 SGHVS, CDR2 FQNEAQ. Trimming pared 5 bases from V and 8 bases from J, leaving 15 bases between. The CDR3 extends over 13 amino acids. CDR3 protein: CASSPYRVIGYTF. CDR3 nucleotide sequence: TGTGCCAGCAGCCCGTACAGGGTTATCGGCTACACCTTC. The whole variable domain, filled in from reference TRBV7-8 and TRBJ1-2, reads GAGVSQSPRYKVAKRGQDVALRCDPISGHVSLFWYQQALGQGPEFLTYFQNEAQLDKSGLPSDRFFAERPEGSVSTLKIQRTQQEDSAVYLCASSPYRVIGYTFGSGTRLTVV.

V usage is TRBV6-5 and J usage is TRBJ1-5, with D possibly matching TRBD1 (5 bases). This CDR3 spans 15 amino acids. The V and J ends lost 6 bases and 7 bases respectively, with 19 bases between them. Germline V CDR1 and CDR2: MNHEY, SVGAGI. CDR3 loop: CASRRTRVMEQPQHF. Here the CDR3 DNA reads TGTGCCAGCAGACGAACCAGGGTAATGGAACAGCCCCAGCATTTT.

The rearrangement uses TRBV3-1 (or the pseudogene TRBV3-2) and TRBJ1-5, with D possibly TRBD1 on 6 matching bases. Trimming pared 2 bases from V and 7 bases from J, leaving 12 bases between. The CDR3 has 14 residues. CDR1 and CDR2 from the germline V gene are LGHDT and YNNKEL (reference sequence). CDR3 protein: CASSQKATGQPQHF. CDR3 sequence (DNA): TGTGCCAGCAGCCAAAAGGCGACAGGCCAGCCCCAGCATTTT.

The V gene is TRBV28, the J gene TRBJ2-7, with D maybe TRBD2 (5 bases). The V end was cut by 5 bases, the J end by 3 bases, with 11 bases between. This CDR3 is 13 amino acids long. CDR1 is MDHEN, CDR2 SYDVKM, per germline. The CDR3, as DNA: TGTGCCAGCAGTCCCCTCAGCGGCTACGAGCAGTACTTC. As protein: CASSPLSGYEQYF.

The chain carries TRBV9 and TRBJ2-7; TRBD1 agrees at 7 bases. CDR1 and CDR2 from the germline V gene are SGDLS and YYNGEE. CDR3 length: 14 residues. With V trimmed by 4 bases and J by 6 bases, 10 bases remained unmatched. Written as DNA, the CDR3 is TGTGCCAGCAGCTTTTGGGACAGCCTTGGCGAGCAGTACTTC. This gives the protein CASSFWDSLGEQYF.

This clone was found once. In DNA form, the CDR3 reads TGCGCCAGCAGCCCTCAAGGACGCGGGGGGGAGCAGTACTTC. Amino acid sequence: CASSPQGRGGEQYF. This chain connects TRBV4-3 to TRBJ2-7; 8 bases line up with TRBD2. Germline loops: CDR1 LGHNA, CDR2 YSLEER. This CDR3 spans 14 amino acids. V gave up 4 bases and J gave up 7 bases; unmatched junction bases: 9.

The V gene is TRBV9, the J gene TRBJ2-3; 12 bases fit TRBD2. Germline-derived CDR1 and CDR2 are SGDLS and YYNGEE. The CDR3 covers 19 residues. V dropped 2 bases and J dropped 2; count of bases not matched to a gene: 12. The CDR3 region has the DNA TGTGCCAGCAGCGTTTCGGGACTAGCGGGCGTCGGGGACACAGATACGCAGTATTTT. This codes for CASSVSGLAGVGDTDTQYF.

The gene calls are TRBV19 and TRBJ2-7; 7 nucleotides line up with TRBD1. Germline trimming cut 3 bases from V and 5 bases from J; bases unmatched to any gene: 7. CDR3 length: 14 amino acids. Germline V gives CDR1 LNHDA, CDR2 SQIVND (reference sequence). The CDR3 nucleotides are TGTGCCAGTAGTATGGGCAGGGGGAGCCACGAGCAGTACTTC. It encodes CASSMGRGSHEQYF.

The chain employs TRBV4-2 and TRBJ2-5; D is possibly TRBD2 (7 bases). The germline V gene encodes CDR1 LGHNA and CDR2 YNFKEQ. Trimming removed 0 bases at V and 5 bases at J, with 13 bases between. CDR3 length: 15 residues. This CDR3 reads CASSQDYGGRETQYF. The CDR3 nucleotides read TGTGCCAGCAGCCAAGATTACGGGGGGCGCGAGACCCAGTACTTC.

In this sample, this clone turned up a few times. The CDR3 DNA sequence: TGCGCCAGCAGCCCCGGACTAGAGCTCACAGATACGCAGTATTTT. It is translated as CASSPGLELTDTQYF. The chain employs TRBV4-3 and TRBJ2-3; 7 bases are shared with TRBD2. Germline CDR1 is LGHNA and CDR2 is YSLEER. J was trimmed by 2 bases and V by 4 bases; bases with no gene match: 6. This CDR3 is 15 amino acids long.

This chain joins TRBV6-5 and TRBJ2-5; 9 bases line up with TRBD1. The germline CDR1 and CDR2 sequences are MNHEY and SVGAGI. V gave up 6 bases and J gave up 5 bases; unmatched junction bases: 10. This CDR3 is built from 15 residues. CDR3 region: CASRFRDRVLETQYF. The CDR3 coding sequence is TGTGCCAGCAGGTTCCGGGACAGGGTCCTGGAGACCCAGTACTTC.

This chain uses TRBV2 with TRBJ1-3, with TRBD1 identical over 8 bases. This CDR3 is built from 18 residues. Germline CDR1 is SNHLY and CDR2 is FYNNEI. After removal of 1 base from V and 2 bases from J, the junction contained 10 bases not matched to a gene. CDR3 coding DNA: TGTGCCAGCAGTGAAGATAGGGCAGGGGGCGCCCCTGGAAACACCATATATTTT. This codes for CASSEDRAGGAPGNTIYF.

The rearrangement joins TRBV5-1 to TRBJ2-5; 9 positions agree with TRBD2. With 2 bases clipped from V and 1 base from J, the junction kept 6 bases outside the gene matches. In germline, CDR1 is SGHRS, CDR2 YFSETQ. The CDR3 has 16 amino acids. The CDR3 coding sequence is TGCGCCAGCAGCTTTGGTAGCGGGGGAGCCCAAGAGACCCAGTACTTC. Encoded protein: CASSFGSGGAQETQYF.